One and the same sample provided the 9 T cell receptor beta chains below, sequenced in a study of CD8+CD57+ T cells in acquired aplastic anemia. Sequenced patients had shown CD8+CD57+ cell expansion by flow cytometry. Profiles of TCR beta VDJ and CDR3 were generated from a genomic DNA template. TCRdb itself ran the reads through MiXCR, one entry per CDR3 protein. The sample has approximately 170,000 distinct CDR3 sequences, approximately 44% seen once. The specimen was sorted CD4+, CD8+, or CD8+CD57+ T cells (not recorded which) from PBMCs. The receptors shown here come from a human donor with aplastic anemia.

V and J are TRBV7-3 and TRBJ1-1, with 10 bases that match TRBD1. This CDR3 has 17 amino acids. With V trimmed by 2 bases and J by 4 bases, 10 bases remained unmatched. In germline, CDR1 is SGHTA, CDR2 FQGTGA. The CDR3 DNA follows: TGTGCCAGCAGCTTAGAGGGGACAGGGGACTGGGGCACTGAAGCTTTCTTT. Translation: CASSLEGTGDWGTEAFF. The whole variable domain, remainder taken from reference TRBV7-3 and TRBJ1-1, is GAGVSQTPSNKVTEKGKYVELRCDPISGHTALYWYRQSLGQGPEFLIYFQGTGAADDSGLPNDRFFAVRPEGSVSTLKIQRTERGDSAVYLCASSLEGTGDWGTEAFFGQGTRLTVV.

The gene calls are TRBV7-9 and TRBJ2-7, with 10 bases matching TRBD1. V shed 5 bases and J 3 bases; nucleotides not matched to a gene: 4. Germline V gene lookup returns CDR1 SEHNR and CDR2 FQNEAQ (reference sequence). The CDR3 is 14 residues long. The CDR3 loop reads CASSPGQGNYEQYF. The CDR3 DNA is TGTGCCAGCAGCCCGGGACAGGGGAACTACGAGCAGTACTTC.

This clonotype has a handful of counts. Its ends do not fully match the called genes, so a read error is possible. As DNA, the CDR3 is TGTGCCAGCAGCCACGGCGGGGGATTTAACACTGAAGCCTTCTTT. Translating it yields CASSHGGGFNTEAFF. V and J are TRBV7-9 and TRBJ1-1, with a possible D match to TRBD1 (5 bases). In germline, CDR1 is SEHNR, CDR2 FQNEAQ (reference sequence). The CDR3 is 15 amino acids.

With respect to this clonotype: A much larger clone sits a single nucleotide away, making a read error possible. No conserved phenylalanine or tryptophan ends this CDR3, so it is likely a read error. The genes are TRBV6-1 and TRBJ1-4; D unresolved. V was clipped by 8 bases and J by 0 bases, with 13 bases between them. The CDR3 is 15 residues long. The germline gives CDR1 MNHNS, CDR2 SASEGT. CDR3 sequence: CASCTGFATNEKLFL. CDR3 coding DNA: TGTGCCAGCTGCACGGGGTTCGCAACTAATGAAAAACTGTTTCTT.

The chain recombines TRBV7-9 with TRBJ2-3; TRBD1 aligns across 9 bases. The CDR3 totals 13 residues. J lost 5 bases, V lost 5 bases, and 2 bases had no gene match. The germline V gene has CDR1 SEHNR and CDR2 FQNEAQ (reference sequence). CDR3 loop: CASSTGQGDTQYF. For the CDR3, the DNA is TGTGCCAGCAGCACGGGACAGGGAGATACGCAGTATTTT.

The V gene is TRBV12-3 or TRBV12-4, the J gene TRBJ1-1; TRBD1 is a possible D gene (5 bases). This CDR3 has 11 amino acids. V was trimmed by 10 bases and J by 3 bases, leaving 9 bases between them. The CDR3 here is CATGTHTEAFF. The CDR3 coding sequence is TGTGCCACAGGGACCCACACTGAAGCTTTCTTT.

This clonotype was counted at least ten times. The chain links TRBV12-3 or TRBV12-4 to TRBJ1-2; TRBD1 matches 8 bases. Trimming at V came to 5 bases and at J to 2 bases, leaving 4 bases not matched to a gene. The CDR3 length is 14 residues. CDR3 in DNA: TGTGCCAGCAGTCACCCAGGGGGCAACTATGGCTACACCTTC. Amino acids: CASSHPGGNYGYTF.

The gene calls are TRBV10-1 and TRBJ2-5; D call uncertain. The V end lost 8 bases, the J end lost 6 bases, and 4 bases lay between the germline ends. CDR3 length: 9 residues. Germline CDR1 and CDR2: WNHNN and SYGVQD (reference sequence). CDR3 nucleotide sequence: TGCGCCAGCCCCCAGACCCAGTACTTC. Protein: CASPQTQYF.

The rearrangement uses TRBV7-2 and TRBJ2-5, with 7 nucleotides matching TRBD1. Germline V CDR1 and CDR2: SGHTA, FQGNSA. This CDR3 has 12 amino acids. The V and J ends lost 6 bases and 5 bases, in that order; junction bases with no gene match: 3. The CDR3 sequence: CASRSRGETQYF. The CDR3, as DNA: TGTGCCAGCAGGTCCAGGGGGGAGACCCAGTACTTC.